Below, 25 T cell receptor beta chains from the same sample are listed, as sequenced in a study of beta chain features in type 1 diabetes. Regarding the study as a whole: Shortening that was moderate but significant affected the TCRB CDR3s of Type 1 diabetes patients in all four CD4+ subsets.

These receptors' targets are unknown. The isolated RNA, all of it, was reverse transcribed, so expressed TCRB transcripts were what got sequenced. The assay was immunoSEQ multiplex PCR, and TCRdb's table has in-frame clones only and misses some. Here the sample spans nearly 700,000 clones, around 15% being singletons. The sample taken for sequencing was naive CD4+ T cells from blood. These receptors all come from a man younger than 35 with type 1 diabetes.

This clone was observed a handful of times. The CDR3 loop reads CASTSPSSGANVLTF. The CDR3, as DNA: TGTGCCAGCACCTCACCCAGCTCTGGGGCCAACGTCCTGACTTTC. The chain has TRBV7-3 and TRBJ2-6; D is uncertain. Germline V lookup: CDR1 SGHTA, CDR2 FQGTGA. V gave up 7 bases and J gave up 0 bases, with 10 bases separating them. The CDR3 runs 15 residues. Drawing the rest from reference TRBV7-3 and TRBJ2-6, the complete variable domain is GAGVSQTPSNKVTEKGKYVELRCDPISGHTALYWYRQSLGQGPEFLIYFQGTGAADDSGLPNDRFFAVRPEGSVSTLKIQRTERGDSAVYLCASTSPSSGANVLTFGAGSRLTVL.

The rearrangement links TRBV2 to TRBJ2-1; TRBD1 matches at 9 bases. Germline CDR1 reads SNHLY; CDR2 reads FYNNEI. The J segment lost 12 bases and the V segment lost 6 bases, leaving 18 bases of the junction unmatched. The CDR3 extends over 16 amino acids. This CDR3 reads CASSVAGTGSWGSQFF. CDR3 nucleotides: TGTGCCAGCAGCGTGGCGGGGACAGGGTCTTGGGGTTCGCAGTTCTTC.

This clone was counted only a few times. This chain joins TRBV18 and TRBJ2-3, with 10 bases aligning to TRBD1. The germline gives CDR1 KGHSH, CDR2 LQKENI. The length of the CDR3 is 15 residues. The V gene end was trimmed by 4 bases and the J gene end by 5 bases; junction bases not matched to a gene: 6. CDR3 protein: CASSLGTGDGDTQYF. CDR3 bases: TGTGCCAGCTCACTTGGGACAGGGGACGGAGATACGCAGTATTTT.

This clone was counted a few times. The genes are TRBV2 and TRBJ2-1; D is perhaps TRBD1 or TRBD2 (5 bases each). CDR3 size: 14 residues. CDR1 and CDR2 from the germline V gene are SNHLY and FYNNEI. V gave up 6 bases and J gave up 8 bases, with 17 bases separating them. The CDR3 DNA sequence: TGTGCCAGCAGCTCACTAGAGGGGTTCTATGAGCAGTTCTTC. Translation: CASSSLEGFYEQFF.

V and J are TRBV4-1 and TRBJ1-2, with TRBD1 as a possible D gene (6 bases). This CDR3 has 20 residues. The V end was cut by 0 bases, the J end by 2 bases, with 25 bases between. The germline V gene encodes CDR1 MGHRA and CDR2 YSYEKL. The CDR3 nucleotides are TGCGCCAGCAGCCAAGACCGGGGACCGGGACACTCCCGGGTGAACTATGGCTACACCTTC. This encodes CASSQDRGPGHSRVNYGYTF.

The chain couples TRBV19 to TRBJ2-3, with D possibly TRBD2 on 7 matching bases. The CDR3 covers 16 residues. CDR1 is LNHDA, CDR2 SQIVND, per germline (reference sequence). Trimming left V 6 bases short and J 3 bases short, with 19 bases between. CDR3 DNA sequence: TGTGCCAGTAGCCCCATGCGGGGGCCAGTGACAGATACGCAGTATTTT. It yields the protein CASSPMRGPVTDTQYF.

This clone was seen more than once but under ten times. The chain couples TRBV30 to TRBJ1-1; tentative D call: TRBD1 (5 bases). From germline, CDR1 is GTSNPN and CDR2 SVGIG (reference sequence). The V and J ends lost 3 bases and 3 bases respectively, with 11 bases between them. This CDR3 has 13 amino acids. CDR3 region: CAWREQVYTEAFF. DNA for the CDR3: TGTGCCTGGAGGGAACAGGTTTACACTGAAGCTTTCTTT.

In this sample, this clone turned up a few times. The V gene is TRBV6-6, the J gene TRBJ2-5, with TRBD1 matching over 9 bases. The CDR3 loop spans 13 amino acids. Looked up from germline, CDR1 is MNHNY and CDR2 is SVGAGI (reference sequence). The trim removed 11 bases at V and 1 base at J, leaving 5 bases unmatched. CDR3 sequence reads: CAARQGGQETQYF. The CDR3 DNA is TGTGCCGCCCGACAGGGGGGCCAAGAGACCCAGTACTTC.

The gene calls are TRBV5-1 and TRBJ2-3; 9 bases line up with TRBD1. The CDR3 spans 18 residues. The V gene end was trimmed by 1 base and the J gene end by 1 base; junction bases not matched to a gene: 10. CDR1 is SGHRS and CDR2 is YFSETQ in the germline V gene. The CDR3 reads CASSLSGQGSRRTDTQYF. CDR3 DNA sequence: TGCGCCAGCAGCTTGTCGGGACAGGGATCGAGGCGCACAGATACGCAGTATTTT.

The table lists this clone with a few counts. The chain couples TRBV29-1 to TRBJ2-2, with D possibly matching TRBD1 (5 bases). The CDR3 consists of 14 residues. The V end lost 4 bases, the J end lost 3 bases, and 12 bases lay between the germline ends. In germline, CDR1 is SQVTM, CDR2 ANQGSEA. The CDR3 loop reads CSVALTAYTGELFF. CDR3 sequence (DNA): TGCAGCGTTGCTTTGACAGCTTACACCGGGGAGCTGTTTTTT.

The chain has TRBV29-1 and TRBJ1-1; the D gene is possibly TRBD1 (5 bases). V lost 3 bases to trimming and J lost 4 bases, with 18 bases between them. Germline CDR1 and CDR2: SQVTM and ANQGSEA. There are 15 residues in the CDR3. The CDR3 reads CSVDGQGLSGTEAFF. For the CDR3, the DNA is TGCAGCGTTGACGGGCAGGGATTGTCGGGCACTGAAGCTTTCTTT.

This clone was seen a handful of times. The chain recombines TRBV25-1 with TRBJ2-3, with a possible D match to TRBD2 (6 bases). The CDR3 is 14 residues long. Per germline, CDR1 MGHDK and CDR2 SYGVNS. The V and J ends lost 7 bases and 5 bases respectively, with 16 bases between them. CDR3 in amino acids: CASMRGGARDTQYF. The CDR3 DNA reads TGTGCCAGCATGAGGGGCGGGGCGAGAGATACGCAGTATTTT.

The chain is built from TRBV14 and TRBJ2-7; 10 nucleotides match TRBD1. The CDR3 consists of 16 residues. Per germline, CDR1 SGHDN and CDR2 FVKESK. Losses at the gene ends were 4 bases for V and 1 base for J; bases not matched to a gene: 7. CDR3 sequence reads: CASSPWTGGKSYEQYF. The DNA for the CDR3 is TGTGCCAGCAGCCCGTGGACAGGGGGGAAATCCTACGAGCAGTACTTC.

This clone appeared a few times. V and J are TRBV18 and TRBJ2-7, with D perhaps TRBD1 (5 bases). The CDR3 is made up of 15 amino acids. V was shortened by 0 bases and J by 3 bases, with 12 bases between the two germline ends. CDR1 and CDR2 from the germline V gene are KGHSH and LQKENI. The CDR3 loop is CASSPPNQGSYEQYF. The CDR3 coding sequence is TGTGCCAGCTCACCACCGAACCAGGGTAGCTACGAGCAGTACTTC.

As DNA, the CDR3 is TGCGCCAGCAGCTTCAGTACAGGGGGCTCAGATGGCTACACCTTC. Translated, it gives CASSFSTGGSDGYTF. This chain connects TRBV5-1 to TRBJ1-2, with 9 bases lining up with TRBD1. The CDR3 runs 15 residues. The germline CDR1 and CDR2 sequences are SGHRS and YFSETQ. V lost 2 bases and J lost 6; bases outside the gene matches: 8.

This clone was found a few times. V is TRBV7-2 and J is TRBJ1-1; tentatively, D is TRBD1 (5 bases). Per the germline V gene, CDR1 is SGHTA and CDR2 is FQGNSA. CDR3 length equals 14 residues. V was clipped by 3 bases and J by 1 base, with 9 bases between them. In nucleotides, the CDR3 is TGTGCCAGCAGCTTGGGACCGGAGAACACTGAAGCTTTCTTT. As protein: CASSLGPENTEAFF.

The chain recombines TRBV28 with TRBJ1-1, with unresolved D. The CDR3 spans 14 residues. Between the trimmed V and J ends, which lost 2 bases and 3 bases, there was a span of 10 bases. Germline CDR1 MDHEN, CDR2 SYDVKM. The DNA of the CDR3 is TGTGCCAGCAGTTTAATAGGCCCATACACTGAAGCTTTCTTT. It encodes CASSLIGPYTEAFF.

The chain joins TRBV7-6 to TRBJ1-6; D perhaps matches TRBD1 (5 bases). From germline, CDR1 is SGHVS and CDR2 FNYEAQ. This CDR3 has 14 residues. V was cut by 4 bases and J by 7 bases, with 11 bases left in between. CDR3 sequence (DNA): TGTGCCAGCAGCTCACGGGACTTCAATTCACCCCTCCACTTT. Protein product: CASSSRDFNSPLHF.

This clone was seen a few times. The V and J genes are TRBV30 and TRBJ2-5; perhaps TRBD2 as D (6 bases). The CDR3 runs to 14 residues. The germline V gene encodes CDR1 GTSNPN and CDR2 SVGIG (reference sequence). V shed 0 bases and J shed 1 base, with 9 bases lying between them. The CDR3 protein is CAWSVSSAQETQYF. In DNA form, the CDR3 reads TGTGCCTGGAGTGTCTCTAGCGCCCAAGAGACCCAGTACTTC.

Comment on this clone: The identical CDR3 is also encoded by other nucleotide sequences in the sample. The CDR3: CASSPRTANTGELFF. The CDR3 coding sequence is TGTGCCAGCTCACCACGGACAGCGAACACCGGGGAGCTGTTTTTT. The gene calls are TRBV18 and TRBJ2-2; possible D gene TRBD1, 6 bases. The V and J ends lost 1 base and 0 bases respectively, with 6 bases between them. CDR1 KGHSH and CDR2 LQKENI come from the germline V gene. The CDR3 is 15 residues long. Supplemented by reference TRBV18 and TRBJ2-2, the full variable domain reads NAGVMQNPRHLVRRRGQEARLRCSPMKGHSHVYWYRQLPEEGLKFMVYLQKENIIDESGMPKERFSAEFPKEGPSILRIQQVVRGDSAAYFCASSPRTANTGELFFGEGSRLTVL.

This chain links TRBV11-3 with TRBJ2-1; TRBD1 aligns across 8 bases. The CDR3 runs 14 residues. Germline trimming cut 2 bases from V and 9 bases from J; bases unmatched to any gene: 6. Per germline, CDR1 SGHNT and CDR2 YENEEA. The CDR3 spells CASSLLPGGTEQFF. In DNA form, the CDR3 reads TGTGCCAGCAGCTTACTTCCAGGGGGCACTGAGCAGTTCTTC.

V gene TRBV7-9 combines with J gene TRBJ1-2; no firm D call. V was shortened by 5 bases and J by 7 bases, with 23 bases between the two germline ends. Per germline, CDR1 SEHNR and CDR2 FQNEAQ (reference sequence). The CDR3 is 16 amino acids. In DNA form, the CDR3 reads TGTGCCAGCAGCCCTCTATTCCACCCCCCTACCAGTGGCTACACCTTC. This codes for CASSPLFHPPTSGYTF.

The gene calls are TRBV6-5 and TRBJ2-7; D possibly corresponds to TRBD1 (5 bases). Trimming left V 2 bases short and J 3 bases short, with 8 bases between. This CDR3 region has 13 residues. CDR1 MNHEY and CDR2 SVGAGI come from the germline V gene. CDR3 DNA: TGTGCCAGCAGTTACGGGGCCAACTACGAGCAGTACTTC. Encoded protein: CASSYGANYEQYF.

The genes are TRBV6-5 and TRBJ1-2, with D uncertain. CDR1 and CDR2 (germline): MNHEY, SVGAGI. This CDR3 contains 14 residues. The germline V and J ends were trimmed by 0 bases and 8 bases, with 13 bases remaining between them. The CDR3 coding sequence is TGTGCCAGCAGTTACTCACCCGGGGTAGGCGGCTACACCTTC. Translation gives CASSYSPGVGGYTF.

This clone has a handful of counts. CDR3 sequence: CSVSPTGANQPQHF. CDR3 bases: TGCAGCGTTTCACCCACAGGGGCGAATCAGCCCCAGCATTTT. The rearrangement uses TRBV29-1 and TRBJ1-5; 7 nucleotides align to TRBD1. CDR3 length: 14 residues. The germline CDR1 and CDR2 sequences are SQVTM and ANQGSEA. Trimming cost V 5 bases and J 4 bases; bases outside gene matches: 8.